The 3 T cell receptor beta chains presented below share a single source sample, sequenced in a study of read filtering for tumor transcriptome and immune sequencing. The library was built from around 0.4 ug RNA with molecular barcoded adaptors for alpha/delta and beta/gamma chains. TCRdb passed the reads through MiXCR, listing each CDR3 protein once. This table has tens of thousands of distinct CDR3 sequences, roughly 18% appearing once. The sequencing input was a population of CD138-negative cells sorted from bone marrow. Receptor source: a donor at least 40 years old with multiple myeloma.

Ten or more counts support this clonotype. The genes are TRBV20-1 and TRBJ2-3; 12 bases are shared with TRBD2. Germline CDR1 and CDR2: DFQATT and SNEGSKA (reference sequence). V gave up 4 bases and J gave up 5 bases; unmatched junction bases: 7. This CDR3 has 15 amino acids. DNA for the CDR3: TGCAGTGCTATGAGACTAGCGGGAGATCTAGATACGCAGTATTTT. Protein product: CSAMRLAGDLDTQYF.

This clonotype was counted many times. A much larger clone differs by one base, so this may be a read error. The rearrangement uses TRBV7-3 and TRBJ2-5; D is unresolved. This CDR3 region has 14 residues. Trimming took off 4 bases at V and 3 bases at J, with 12 bases between the two ends. The V gene's germline CDR1 is SGHTA and CDR2 FQGTGA. CDR3 bases: TGTGCCAGCAGCTCCGCGGCCACCGAAGAGACCCAGTACTTC. This gives the protein CASSSAATEETQYF. Supplemented by reference TRBV7-3 and TRBJ2-5, the full variable domain reads GAGVSQTPSNKVTEKGKYVELRCDPISGHTALYWYRQSLGQGPEFLIYFQGTGAADDSGLPNDRFFAVRPEGSVSTLKIQRTERGDSAVYLCASSSAATEETQYFGPGTRLLVL.

This clonotype appeared many times. The J gene is TRBJ2-5, the V gene TRBV12-3 or TRBV12-4; D possibly corresponds to TRBD1 (5 bases). The CDR3 length is 11 residues. Trimming took 0 bases from V and 10 from J, leaving 6 bases between them. The CDR3 DNA follows: TGTGCCAGCAGTTTAGCGGGGCTCCAGTACTTC. The encoded protein is CASSLAGLQYF.